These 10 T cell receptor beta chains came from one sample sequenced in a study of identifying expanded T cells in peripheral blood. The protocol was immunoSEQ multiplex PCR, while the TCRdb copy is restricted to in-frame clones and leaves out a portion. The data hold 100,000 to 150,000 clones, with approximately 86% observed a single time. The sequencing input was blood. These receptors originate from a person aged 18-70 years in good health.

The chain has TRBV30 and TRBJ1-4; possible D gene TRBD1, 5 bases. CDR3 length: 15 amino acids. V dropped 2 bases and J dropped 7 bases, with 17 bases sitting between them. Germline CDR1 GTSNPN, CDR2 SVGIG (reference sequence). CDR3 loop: CAWSPGDRDGEKLFF. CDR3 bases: TGTGCCTGGAGTCCCGGGGATCGGGACGGTGAAAAACTGTTTTTT.

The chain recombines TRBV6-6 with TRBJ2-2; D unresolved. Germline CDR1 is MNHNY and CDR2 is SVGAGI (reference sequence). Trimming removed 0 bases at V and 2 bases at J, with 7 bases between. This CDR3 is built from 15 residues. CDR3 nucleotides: TGTGCCAGCAGTTACTCACCGGCTAACACCGGGGAGCTGTTTTTT. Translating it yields CASSYSPANTGELFF.

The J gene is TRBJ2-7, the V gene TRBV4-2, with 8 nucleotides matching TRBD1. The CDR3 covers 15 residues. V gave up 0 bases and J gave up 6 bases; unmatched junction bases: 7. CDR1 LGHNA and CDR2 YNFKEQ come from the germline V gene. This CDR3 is CASSQEGTGVSEQYF. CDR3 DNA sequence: TGTGCCAGCAGCCAAGAAGGGACAGGTGTTTCCGAGCAGTACTTC.

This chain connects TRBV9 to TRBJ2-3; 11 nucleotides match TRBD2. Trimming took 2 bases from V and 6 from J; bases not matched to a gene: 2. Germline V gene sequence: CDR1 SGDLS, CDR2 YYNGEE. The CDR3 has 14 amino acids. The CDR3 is CASSVSGGADTQYF. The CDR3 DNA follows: TGTGCCAGCAGCGTTAGCGGGGGGGCCGATACGCAGTATTTT.

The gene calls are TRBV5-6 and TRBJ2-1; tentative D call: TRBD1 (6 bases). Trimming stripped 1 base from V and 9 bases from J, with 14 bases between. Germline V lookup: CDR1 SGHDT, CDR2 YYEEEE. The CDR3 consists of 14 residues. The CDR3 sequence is CASSLFQGLGEQFF. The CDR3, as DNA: TGTGCCAGCAGCTTGTTTCAGGGGCTGGGTGAGCAGTTCTTC.

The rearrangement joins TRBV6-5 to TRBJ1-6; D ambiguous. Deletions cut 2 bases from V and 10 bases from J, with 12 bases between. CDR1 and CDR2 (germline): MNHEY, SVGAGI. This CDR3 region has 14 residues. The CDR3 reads CASSYEMGMSPLHF. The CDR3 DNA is TGTGCCAGCAGTTACGAGATGGGGATGTCACCCCTCCACTTT.

DNA of the CDR3: TGTGCCAGTACCGACAGGATCACTGAAGCTTTCTTT. The encoded protein is CASTDRITEAFF. The V call is TRBV19, the J call TRBJ1-1; D is perhaps TRBD1 (6 bases). The CDR3 covers 12 residues. With 7 bases removed from V and 4 bases from J, the gap between germline ends came to 10 bases. Germline loops: CDR1 LNHDA, CDR2 SQIVND (reference sequence).

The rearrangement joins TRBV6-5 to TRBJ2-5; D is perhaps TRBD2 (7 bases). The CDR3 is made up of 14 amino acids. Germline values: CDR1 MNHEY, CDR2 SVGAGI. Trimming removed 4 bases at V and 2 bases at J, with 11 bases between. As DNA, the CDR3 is TGTGCCAGCAGTTTTGCGGGGGCGCAAGAGACCCAGTACTTC. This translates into CASSFAGAQETQYF.

CDR3 coding DNA: TGTGCCAGCAGCCTCGACAACTACGAGCAGTACTTC. As protein: CASSLDNYEQYF. V usage is TRBV25-1 and J usage is TRBJ2-7; D is ambiguous. Germline-derived CDR1 and CDR2 are MGHDK and SYGVNS. This CDR3 is 12 amino acids long. V was trimmed by 6 bases and J by 3 bases, leaving 9 bases between them.

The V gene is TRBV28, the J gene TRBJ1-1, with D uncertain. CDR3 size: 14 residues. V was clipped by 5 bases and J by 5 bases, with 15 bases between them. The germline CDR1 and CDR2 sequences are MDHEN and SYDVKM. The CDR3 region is CASSHRQAQTEAFF. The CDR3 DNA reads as TGTGCCAGCAGTCATCGGCAGGCCCAGACTGAAGCTTTCTTT.